This T cell receptor (beta chain) was captured in a study of blood T cell repertoires in COVID-19. Overall study: COVID-19 samples from acute and convalescent phases originated in the United States, Italy and Spain. The analysed material was cDNA or gDNA that came from T cells, B-cell-depleted T cells, or PBMCs.

This CDR3 has 15 amino acids. V shed 2 bases, J shed 3 bases, and the junction held 5 bases outside the gene matches. The germline V gene has CDR1 SGHDN and CDR2 FVKESK. Generated by immunoSEQ multiplex PCR, the TCRdb table keeps only in-frame clones and is missing some. The table shows approximately 70,000 clones, with more than 60% occurring only once. The receptor comes from a woman aged 45-65 years with acute or convalescent COVID-19. Input material: peripheral blood. The genes are TRBV14 and TRBJ2-7; 9 bases agree with TRBD1. The CDR3 sequence: CASSQLGQGLYEQYF. The CDR3 DNA is TGTGCCAGCAGCCAATTGGGACAGGGACTCTACGAGCAGTACTTC.